Shown below are 5 T cell receptor beta chains from a single sample sequenced in a study of T cell responses to AZD1222 COVID-19 vaccine. Sequencing was performed with immunoSEQ multiplex PCR; in TCRdb, only in-frame clones are kept and a portion is missing. In the table there are 90,000 to 150,000 clones, 85% to 90% of which are singletons. The material sequenced was peripheral blood, taken 28 days after the second AZD1222 dose. The receptors originated from an adult who received the AZD1222 COVID-19 vaccine.

This clone occurred a few times. V is TRBV28 and J is TRBJ2-7, with a tentative D call TRBD2 (6 bases). The germline gives CDR1 MDHEN, CDR2 SYDVKM. There are 16 residues in the CDR3. V was cut by 6 bases and J by 3 bases, with 21 bases left in between. The CDR3 region is CASRTQRVVSVYEQYF. The CDR3 DNA follows: TGTGCCAGCAGAACGCAGCGGGTGGTTTCCGTCTACGAGCAGTACTTC.

The chain is built from TRBV10-3 and TRBJ1-2; D might be TRBD1 (6 bases). Germline-derived CDR1 and CDR2 are ENHRY and SYGVKD. This CDR3 comprises 15 residues. Trimming took off 3 bases at V and 8 bases at J, with 19 bases between the two ends. DNA for the CDR3: TGTGCCATCAGTGAACCACACCTGACAGGTCGGGGCTACACCTTC. Translated, it gives CAISEPHLTGRGYTF.

The V and J genes are TRBV6-5 and TRBJ2-7; D ambiguous. V was cut by 8 bases and J by 2 bases, with 10 bases left in between. The CDR3 has 12 residues. The V gene's germline CDR1 is MNHEY and CDR2 SVGAGI. The CDR3 DNA follows: TGTGCCAGCTCGATACTAACCTACGAGCAGTACTTC. Its translation: CASSILTYEQYF.

The V and J genes are TRBV25-1 and TRBJ1-2; D call uncertain. Per germline, CDR1 MGHDK and CDR2 SYGVNS. V dropped 4 bases and J dropped 9 bases, with 12 bases sitting between them. The CDR3 has 12 amino acids. Here the CDR3 DNA reads TGTGCCAGCAGTGCTTACAGTAGTAGCTACACCTTC. This sequence encodes CASSAYSSSYTF.

This clone was recorded once. The chain links TRBV5-1 to TRBJ2-3; D is uncertain. This CDR3 has 16 amino acids. Trimming stripped 2 bases from V and 0 bases from J, with 13 bases between. Germline V CDR1 and CDR2: SGHRS, YFSETQ. CDR3 nucleotide sequence: TGCGCCAGCAGCTTCCTCGTTGGGGAAAGCACAGATACGCAGTATTTT. This sequence encodes CASSFLVGESTDTQYF.